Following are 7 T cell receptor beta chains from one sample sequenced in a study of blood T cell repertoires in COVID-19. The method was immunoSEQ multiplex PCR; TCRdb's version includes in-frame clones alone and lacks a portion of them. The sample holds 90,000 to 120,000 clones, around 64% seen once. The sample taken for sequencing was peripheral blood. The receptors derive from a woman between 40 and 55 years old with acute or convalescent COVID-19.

CDR3 in DNA: TGTGCCAGCAACCAGCGGGGGTTGTACAATGAGCAGTTCTTC. The encoded protein is CASNQRGLYNEQFF. The V gene is TRBV28, the J gene TRBJ2-1, with TRBD2 identical over 8 bases. This CDR3 contains 14 residues. V was clipped by 7 bases and J by 4 bases; unmatched bases: 6. Germline lookup yields CDR1 MDHEN and CDR2 SYDVKM.

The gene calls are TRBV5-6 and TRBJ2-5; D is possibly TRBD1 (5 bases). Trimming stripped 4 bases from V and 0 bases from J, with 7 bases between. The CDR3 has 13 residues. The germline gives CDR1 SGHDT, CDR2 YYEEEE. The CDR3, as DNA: TGTGCCAGCAGCCGGACAAACCAAGAGACCCAGTACTTC. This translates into CASSRTNQETQYF.

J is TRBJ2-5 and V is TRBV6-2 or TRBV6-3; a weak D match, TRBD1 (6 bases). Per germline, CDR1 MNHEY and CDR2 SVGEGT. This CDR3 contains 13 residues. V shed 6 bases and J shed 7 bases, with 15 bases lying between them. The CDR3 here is CASSGQSAATQYF. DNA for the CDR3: TGTGCCAGCAGCGGACAGTCTGCTGCGACCCAGTACTTC.

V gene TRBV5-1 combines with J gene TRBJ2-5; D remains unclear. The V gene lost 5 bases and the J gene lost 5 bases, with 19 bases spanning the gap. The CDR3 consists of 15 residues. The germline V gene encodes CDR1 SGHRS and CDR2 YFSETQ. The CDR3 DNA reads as TGCGCCAGCAGACCCGGTGACACACCTGGGGAGACCCAGTACTTC. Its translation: CASRPGDTPGETQYF. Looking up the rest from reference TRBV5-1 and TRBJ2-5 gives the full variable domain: KAGVTQTPRYLIKTRGQQVTLSCSPISGHRSVSWYQQTPGQGLQFLFEYFSETQRNKGNFPGRFSGRQFSNSRSEMNVSTLELGDSALYLCASRPGDTPGETQYFGPGTRLLVL.

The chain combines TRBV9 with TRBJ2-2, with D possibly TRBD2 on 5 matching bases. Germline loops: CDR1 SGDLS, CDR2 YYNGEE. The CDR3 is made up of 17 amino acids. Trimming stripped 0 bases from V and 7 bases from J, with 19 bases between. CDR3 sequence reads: CASSVALGLAGVGELFF. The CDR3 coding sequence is TGTGCCAGCAGCGTAGCTCTCGGGCTAGCCGGGGTCGGGGAGCTGTTTTTT.

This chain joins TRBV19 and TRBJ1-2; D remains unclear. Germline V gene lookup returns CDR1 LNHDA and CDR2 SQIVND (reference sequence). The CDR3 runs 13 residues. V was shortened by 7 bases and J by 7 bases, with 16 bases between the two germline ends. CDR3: CASTDTAYSGYTF. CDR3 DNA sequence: TGTGCCAGTACAGATACAGCCTATAGTGGCTACACCTTC.

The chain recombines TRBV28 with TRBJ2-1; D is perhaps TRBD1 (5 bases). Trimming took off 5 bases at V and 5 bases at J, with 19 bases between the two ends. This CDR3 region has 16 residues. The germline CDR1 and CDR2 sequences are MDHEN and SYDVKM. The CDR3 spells CASSQFRSIRDNEQFF. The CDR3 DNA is TGTGCCAGCAGTCAATTCCGGAGTATCAGGGACAATGAGCAGTTCTTC.